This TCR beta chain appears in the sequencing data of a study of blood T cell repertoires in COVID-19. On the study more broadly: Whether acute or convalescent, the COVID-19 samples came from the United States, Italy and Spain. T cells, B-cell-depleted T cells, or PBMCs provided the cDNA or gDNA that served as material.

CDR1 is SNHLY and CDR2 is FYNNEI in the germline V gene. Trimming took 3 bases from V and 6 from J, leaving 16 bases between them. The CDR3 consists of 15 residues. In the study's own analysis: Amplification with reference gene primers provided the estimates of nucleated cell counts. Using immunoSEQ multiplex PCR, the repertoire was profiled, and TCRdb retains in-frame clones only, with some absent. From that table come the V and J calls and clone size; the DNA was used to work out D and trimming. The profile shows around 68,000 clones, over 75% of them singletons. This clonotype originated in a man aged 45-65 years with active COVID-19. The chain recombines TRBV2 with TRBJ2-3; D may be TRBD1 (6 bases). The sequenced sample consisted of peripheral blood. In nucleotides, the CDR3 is TGTGCCAGCAGTGATTTGGGGGCTCCACCTGATACGCAGTATTTT. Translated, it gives CASSDLGAPPDTQYF.